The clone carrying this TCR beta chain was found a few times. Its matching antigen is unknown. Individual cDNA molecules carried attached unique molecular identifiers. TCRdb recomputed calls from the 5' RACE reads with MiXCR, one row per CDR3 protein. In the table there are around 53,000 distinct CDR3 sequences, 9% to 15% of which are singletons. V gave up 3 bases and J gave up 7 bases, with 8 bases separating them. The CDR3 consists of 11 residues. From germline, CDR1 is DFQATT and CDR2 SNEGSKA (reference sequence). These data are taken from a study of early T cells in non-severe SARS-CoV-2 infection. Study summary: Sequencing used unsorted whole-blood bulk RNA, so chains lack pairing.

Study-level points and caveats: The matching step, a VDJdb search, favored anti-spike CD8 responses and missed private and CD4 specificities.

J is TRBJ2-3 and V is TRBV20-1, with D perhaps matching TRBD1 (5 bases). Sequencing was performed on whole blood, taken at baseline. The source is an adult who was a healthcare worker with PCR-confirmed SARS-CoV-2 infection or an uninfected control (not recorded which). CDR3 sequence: CSASQGYTQYF. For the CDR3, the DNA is TGCAGTGCTAGTCAGGGATATACGCAGTATTTT.